This T cell receptor (beta chain) originates from a study of PD-1 blockade in mismatch repair-deficient tumors. Overall study context: All were previously treated, progressing patients with some twelve mismatch repair-deficient cancer types.

Germline V gene data show CDR1 as SGDLS and CDR2 as YYNGEE. Trimming took 4 bases from V and 0 from J, leaving 15 bases between them. The CDR3 has 16 amino acids. Regarding time point: identical approximately eleven-day culture without peptide (control). A no-peptide control culture served as baseline for clone fold changes. Details on this clone: What it binds is unknown.

Study-wide results and caveats: Tumor-resident clones, often undetectable pretreatment in blood, expanded then contracted after pembrolizumab.

Repertoires were generated with immunoSEQ multiplex PCR, while TCRdb's copy carries only in-frame clones and drops some. The table lists about 14,000 clones, over 75% of them singletons, with approximately 10% in the top ten. The TCR sequence derives from an adult with mismatch repair-deficient cancer. The starting material was cells cultured in vitro, obtained from a patient treated with pembrolizumab. This rearrangement joins TRBV9 to TRBJ2-3, with D possibly being TRBD2 (5 bases). The CDR3 nucleotides read TGTGCCAGCAGCCCCATTAGCTGGACTAGCACAGATACGCAGTATTTT. Its protein is CASSPISWTSTDTQYF.